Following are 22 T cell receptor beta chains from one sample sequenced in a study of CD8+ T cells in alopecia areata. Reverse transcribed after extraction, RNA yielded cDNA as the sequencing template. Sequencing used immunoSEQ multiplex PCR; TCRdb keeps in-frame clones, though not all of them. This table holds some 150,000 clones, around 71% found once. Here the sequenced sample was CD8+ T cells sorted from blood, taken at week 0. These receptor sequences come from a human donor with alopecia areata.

CDR3 region: CASSQGADYGYTF. The CDR3 nucleotides are TGTGCCAGCAGCCAGGGGGCGGACTATGGCTACACCTTC. This chain connects TRBV4-2 to TRBJ1-2, with D perhaps TRBD1 (6 bases). The V end lost 3 bases, the J end lost 3 bases, and 8 bases lay between the germline ends. The CDR3 has 13 residues. From germline, CDR1 is LGHNA and CDR2 YNFKEQ.

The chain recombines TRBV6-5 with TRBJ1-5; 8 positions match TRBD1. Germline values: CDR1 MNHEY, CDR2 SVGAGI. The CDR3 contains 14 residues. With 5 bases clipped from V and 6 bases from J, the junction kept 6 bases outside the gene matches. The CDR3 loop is CASSQDRVGQPQHF. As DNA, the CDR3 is TGTGCCAGCAGTCAGGACAGGGTTGGTCAGCCCCAGCATTTT.

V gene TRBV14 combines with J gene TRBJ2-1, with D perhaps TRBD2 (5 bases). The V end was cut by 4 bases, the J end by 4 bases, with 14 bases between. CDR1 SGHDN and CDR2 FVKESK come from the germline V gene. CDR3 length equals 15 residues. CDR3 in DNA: TGTGCCAGCAGCCCGACTTGGTCGGGGTACAATGAGCAGTTCTTC. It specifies CASSPTWSGYNEQFF.

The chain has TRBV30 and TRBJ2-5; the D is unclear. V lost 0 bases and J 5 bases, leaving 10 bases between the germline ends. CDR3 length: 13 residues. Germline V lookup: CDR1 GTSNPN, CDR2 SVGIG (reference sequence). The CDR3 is CAWSVFVGETQYF. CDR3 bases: TGTGCCTGGAGTGTCTTCGTCGGGGAGACCCAGTACTTC. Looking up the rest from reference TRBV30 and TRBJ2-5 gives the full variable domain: SQTIHQWPATLVQPVGSPLSLECTVEGTSNPNLYWYRQAAGRGLQLLFYSVGIGQISSEVPQNLSASRPQDRQFILSSKKLLLSDSGFYLCAWSVFVGETQYFGPGTRLLVL.

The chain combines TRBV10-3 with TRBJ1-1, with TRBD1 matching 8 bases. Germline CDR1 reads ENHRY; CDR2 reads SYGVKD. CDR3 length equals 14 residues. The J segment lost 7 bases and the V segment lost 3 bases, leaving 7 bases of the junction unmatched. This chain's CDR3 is CAISDLGGTGEAFF. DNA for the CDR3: TGTGCCATCAGTGATTTGGGGGGGACAGGTGAAGCTTTCTTT.

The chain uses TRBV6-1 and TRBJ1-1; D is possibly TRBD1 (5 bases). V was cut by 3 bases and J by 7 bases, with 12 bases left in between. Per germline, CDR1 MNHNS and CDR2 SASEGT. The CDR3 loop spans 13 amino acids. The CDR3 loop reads CASSERTQGEAFF. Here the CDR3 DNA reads TGTGCCAGCAGTGAGCGTACGCAGGGTGAAGCTTTCTTT.

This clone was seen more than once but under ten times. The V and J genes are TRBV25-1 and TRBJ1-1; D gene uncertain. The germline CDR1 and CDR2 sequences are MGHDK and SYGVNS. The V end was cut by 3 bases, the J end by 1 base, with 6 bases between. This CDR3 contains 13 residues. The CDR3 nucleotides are TGTGCCAGCAGTGAGGGCAAGAACACTGAAGCTTTCTTT. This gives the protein CASSEGKNTEAFF.

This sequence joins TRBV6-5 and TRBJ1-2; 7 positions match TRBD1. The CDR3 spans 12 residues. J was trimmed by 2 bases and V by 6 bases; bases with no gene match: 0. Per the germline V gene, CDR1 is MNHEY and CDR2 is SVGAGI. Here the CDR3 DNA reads TGTGCCAGCAGGACAGGGAACTATGGCTACACCTTC. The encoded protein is CASRTGNYGYTF.

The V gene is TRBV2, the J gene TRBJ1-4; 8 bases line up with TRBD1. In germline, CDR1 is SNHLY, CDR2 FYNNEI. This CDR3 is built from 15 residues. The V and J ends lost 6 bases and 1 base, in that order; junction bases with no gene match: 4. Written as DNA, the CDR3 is TGTGCCAGCAGCTGGACAGGGCAAACTAATGAAAAACTGTTTTTT. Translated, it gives CASSWTGQTNEKLFF.

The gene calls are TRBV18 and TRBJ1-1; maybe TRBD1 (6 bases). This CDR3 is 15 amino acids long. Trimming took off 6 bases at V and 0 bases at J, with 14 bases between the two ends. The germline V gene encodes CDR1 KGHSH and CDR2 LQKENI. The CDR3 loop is CASSPVGDMNTEAFF. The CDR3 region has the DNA TGTGCCAGCTCCCCGGTTGGGGACATGAACACTGAAGCTTTCTTT. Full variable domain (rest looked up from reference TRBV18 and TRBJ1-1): NAGVMQNPRHLVRRRGQEARLRCSPMKGHSHVYWYRQLPEEGLKFMVYLQKENIIDESGMPKERFSAEFPKEGPSILRIQQVVRGDSAAYFCASSPVGDMNTEAFFGQGTRLTVV.

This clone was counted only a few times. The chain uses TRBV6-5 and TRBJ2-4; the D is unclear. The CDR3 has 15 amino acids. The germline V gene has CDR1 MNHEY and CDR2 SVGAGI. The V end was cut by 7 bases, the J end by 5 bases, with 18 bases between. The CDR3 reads CASTDGPTSQNIQYF. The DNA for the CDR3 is TGTGCCAGCACCGACGGACCGACCTCTCAAAACATTCAGTACTTC.

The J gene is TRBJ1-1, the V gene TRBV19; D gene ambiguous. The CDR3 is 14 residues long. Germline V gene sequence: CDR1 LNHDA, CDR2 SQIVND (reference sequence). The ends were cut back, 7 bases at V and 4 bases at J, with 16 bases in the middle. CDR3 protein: CASTERESATEAFF. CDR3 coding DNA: TGTGCCAGTACCGAACGGGAAAGCGCCACTGAAGCTTTCTTT.

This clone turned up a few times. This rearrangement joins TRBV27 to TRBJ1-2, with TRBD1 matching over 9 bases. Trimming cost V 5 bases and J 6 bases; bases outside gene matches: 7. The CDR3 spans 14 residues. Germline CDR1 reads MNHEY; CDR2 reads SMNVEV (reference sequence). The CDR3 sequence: CASSTLRQGDGYTF. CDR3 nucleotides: TGTGCCAGCAGTACCCTCAGACAGGGGGATGGCTACACCTTC.

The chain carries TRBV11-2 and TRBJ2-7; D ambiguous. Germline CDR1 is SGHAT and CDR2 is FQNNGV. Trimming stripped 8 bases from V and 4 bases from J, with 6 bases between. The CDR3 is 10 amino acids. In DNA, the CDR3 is TGTGCCAGCGGAATTTACGAGCAGTACTTC. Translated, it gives CASGIYEQYF.

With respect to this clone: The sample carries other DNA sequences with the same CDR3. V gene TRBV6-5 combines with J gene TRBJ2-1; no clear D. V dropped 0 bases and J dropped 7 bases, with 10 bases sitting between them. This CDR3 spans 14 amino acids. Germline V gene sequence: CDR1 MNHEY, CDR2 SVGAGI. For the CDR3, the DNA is TGTGCCAGCAGTTACTCGACCGGGCTAAATGAGCAGTTCTTC. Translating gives CASSYSTGLNEQFF.

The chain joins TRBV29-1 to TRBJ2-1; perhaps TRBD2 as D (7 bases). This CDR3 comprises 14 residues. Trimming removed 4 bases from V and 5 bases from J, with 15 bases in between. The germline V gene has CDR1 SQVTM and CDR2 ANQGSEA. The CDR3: CSVGGGGPHNEQFF. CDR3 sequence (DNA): TGCAGCGTTGGAGGGGGGGGTCCTCACAATGAGCAGTTCTTC.

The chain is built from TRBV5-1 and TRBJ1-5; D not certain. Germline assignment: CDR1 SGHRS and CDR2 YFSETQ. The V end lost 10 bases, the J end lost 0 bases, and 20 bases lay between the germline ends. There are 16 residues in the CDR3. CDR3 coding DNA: TGCGCCCCCGTCCGAGTTCAAGCTTATAGCAATCAGCCCCAGCATTTT. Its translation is CAPVRVQAYSNQPQHF.

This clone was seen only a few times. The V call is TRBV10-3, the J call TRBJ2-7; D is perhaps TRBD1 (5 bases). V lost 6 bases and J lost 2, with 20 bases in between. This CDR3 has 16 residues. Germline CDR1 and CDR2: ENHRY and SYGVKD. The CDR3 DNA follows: TGTGCCATCAGAAAGACCGAGGACACCTTAACCTACGAGCAGTACTTC. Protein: CAIRKTEDTLTYEQYF.

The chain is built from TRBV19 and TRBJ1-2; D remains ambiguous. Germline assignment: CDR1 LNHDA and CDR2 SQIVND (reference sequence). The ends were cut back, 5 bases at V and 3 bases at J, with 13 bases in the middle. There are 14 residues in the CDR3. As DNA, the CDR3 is TGTGCCAGTAGTCCGGGCACCGACTACTATGGCTACACCTTC. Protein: CASSPGTDYYGYTF.

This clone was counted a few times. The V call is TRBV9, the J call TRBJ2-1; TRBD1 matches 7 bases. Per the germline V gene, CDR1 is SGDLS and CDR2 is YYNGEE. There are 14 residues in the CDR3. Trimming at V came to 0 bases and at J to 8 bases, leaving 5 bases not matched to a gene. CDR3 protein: CASSVEGALDEQFF. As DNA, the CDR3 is TGTGCCAGCAGCGTAGAGGGGGCGCTCGATGAGCAGTTCTTC.

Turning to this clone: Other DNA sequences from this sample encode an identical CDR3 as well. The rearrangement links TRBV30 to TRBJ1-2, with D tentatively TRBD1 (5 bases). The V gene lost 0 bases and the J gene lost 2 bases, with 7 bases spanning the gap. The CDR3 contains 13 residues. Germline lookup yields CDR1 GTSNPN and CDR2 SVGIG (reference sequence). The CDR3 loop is CAWSVTGNYGYTF. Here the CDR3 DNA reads TGTGCCTGGAGTGTAACAGGCAACTATGGCTACACCTTC.

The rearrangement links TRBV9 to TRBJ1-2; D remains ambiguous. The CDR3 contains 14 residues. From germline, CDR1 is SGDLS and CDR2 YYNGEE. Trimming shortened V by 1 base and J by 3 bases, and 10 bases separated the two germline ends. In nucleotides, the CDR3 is TGTGCCAGCAGCGTATCTTCAAGGGACTATGGCTACACCTTC. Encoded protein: CASSVSSRDYGYTF.